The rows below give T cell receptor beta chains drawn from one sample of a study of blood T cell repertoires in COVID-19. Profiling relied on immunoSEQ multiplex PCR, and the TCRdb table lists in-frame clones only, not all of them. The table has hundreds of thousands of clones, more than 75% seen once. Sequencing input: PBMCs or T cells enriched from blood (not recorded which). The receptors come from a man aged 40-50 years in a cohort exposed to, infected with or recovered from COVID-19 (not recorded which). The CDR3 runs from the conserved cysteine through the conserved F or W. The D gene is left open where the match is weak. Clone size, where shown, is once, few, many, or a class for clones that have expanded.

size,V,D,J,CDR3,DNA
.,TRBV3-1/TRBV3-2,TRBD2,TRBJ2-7,CASSPLPGLARYEQYF,TGTGCCAGCAGCCCCCTACCGGGACTAGCTCGCTACGAGCAGTACTTC
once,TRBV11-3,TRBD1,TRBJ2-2,CASSQWGQVTGELFF,TGTGCCAGCAGCCAATGGGGACAGGTCACCGGGGAGCTGTTTTTT
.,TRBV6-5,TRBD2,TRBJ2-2,CASSPGLAGSGELFF,TGTGCCAGCAGCCCGGGACTAGCGGGATCCGGGGAGCTGTTTTTT
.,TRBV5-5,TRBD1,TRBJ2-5,CASRKGQQETQYF,TGTGCCAGCAGGAAGGGACAGCAAGAGACCCAGTACTTC
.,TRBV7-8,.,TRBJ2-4,CASSHSRATAKNIQYF,TGTGCCAGCAGTCATAGCAGGGCGACGGCCAAAAACATTCAGTACTTC
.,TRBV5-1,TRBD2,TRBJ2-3,CASSLASGSQDTQYF,TGCGCCAGCAGCTTGGCTAGCGGGAGCCAGGATACGCAGTATTTT
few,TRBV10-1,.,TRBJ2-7,CASSEAGAAYEQYF,TGCGCCAGCAGTGAGGCAGGGGCGGCCTACGAGCAGTACTTC
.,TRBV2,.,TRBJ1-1,CASSDPDTEAFF,TGTGCCAGCAGTGATCCAGACACTGAAGCTTTCTTT
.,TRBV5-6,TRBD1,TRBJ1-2,CASSGQGWNGYTF,TGTGCCAGCAGTGGACAGGGGTGGAATGGCTACACCTTC
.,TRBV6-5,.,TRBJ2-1,CASSYLGVANNEQFF,TGTGCCAGCAGTTATCTGGGAGTAGCTAACAATGAGCAGTTCTTC
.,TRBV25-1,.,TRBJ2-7,CASSGGNEQYF,TGTGCCAGCAGTGGAGGGAACGAGCAGTACTTC
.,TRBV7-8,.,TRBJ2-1,CASRGLASDNEQFF,TGTGCCAGCAGGGGCCTAGCGTCTGACAATGAGCAGTTCTTC
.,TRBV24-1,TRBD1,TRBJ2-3,CATSDRVRTTDTQYF,TGTGCCACCTCTGACAGGGTCCGCACCACAGATACGCAGTATTTT
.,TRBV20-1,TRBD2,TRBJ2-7,CSASLLAVGSYEQYF,TGCAGTGCTAGTTTACTAGCGGTGGGCTCCTACGAGCAGTACTTC
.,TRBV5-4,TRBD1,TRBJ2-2,CASSSGTGFTGELFF,TGTGCCAGCAGCTCCGGGACAGGGTTCACCGGGGAGCTGTTTTTT
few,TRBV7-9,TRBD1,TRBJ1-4,CASSRPGGGERKEKLFF,TGTGCCAGCAGTCGTCCAGGGGGCGGGGAACGTAAGGAAAAACTGTTTTTT
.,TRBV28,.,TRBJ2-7,CASSFGGTGNEQYF,TGTGCCAGCAGTTTTGGTGGTACAGGGAACGAGCAGTACTTC
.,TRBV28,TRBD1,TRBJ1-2,CASIPGQGGYGYTF,TGTGCCAGCATCCCGGGACAGGGCGGCTATGGCTACACCTTC
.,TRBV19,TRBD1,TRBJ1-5,CASSVGQTNQPQHF,TGTGCCAGTAGTGTGGGACAGACCAATCAGCCCCAGCATTTT
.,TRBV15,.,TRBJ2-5,CATCLGGEETQYF,TGTGCCACCTGTCTCGGAGGGGAAGAGACCCAGTACTTC
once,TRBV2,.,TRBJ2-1,CASRESSVRQFF,TGTGCCAGCAGAGAGAGTAGCGTACGGCAGTTCTTC
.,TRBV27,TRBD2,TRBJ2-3,CASSLSTASGSRDTQYF,TGTGCCAGCAGTTTATCGACGGCTAGCGGGAGTCGGGATACGCAGTATTTT
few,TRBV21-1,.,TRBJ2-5,CASSKVPREDGETQYF,TGTGCCAGCAGCAAAGTGCCTCGGGAGGATGGAGAGACCCAGTACTTC
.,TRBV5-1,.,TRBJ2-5,CASSITEETQYF,TGCGCCAGCAGCATTACAGAAGAGACCCAGTACTTC
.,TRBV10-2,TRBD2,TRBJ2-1,CASSFLPGGEQFF,TGCGCCAGCAGCTTCCTGCCGGGGGGTGAGCAGTTCTTC
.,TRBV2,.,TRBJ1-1,CASITDRLNTEAFF,TGTGCCAGCATTACCGACAGGTTGAACACTGAAGCTTTCTTT
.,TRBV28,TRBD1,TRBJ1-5,CASIQGSFQPQHF,TGTGCCAGCATACAGGGGTCTTTTCAGCCCCAGCATTTT
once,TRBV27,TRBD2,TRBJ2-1,CASRILAGDNEQFF,TGTGCCAGCAGAATACTAGCGGGAGACAATGAGCAGTTCTTC
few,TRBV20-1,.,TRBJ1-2,CSASGHLHGYTF,TGCAGTGCTAGTGGACACCTCCATGGCTACACCTTC
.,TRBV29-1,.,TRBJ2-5,CSVARGNHQETQYF,TGCAGCGTTGCGAGAGGAAACCACCAAGAGACCCAGTACTTC
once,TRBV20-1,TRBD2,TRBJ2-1,CSASESGRFNNEQFF,TGCAGTGCTAGTGAAAGCGGGAGGTTTAACAATGAGCAGTTCTTC
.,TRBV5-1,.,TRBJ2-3,CASSLGASVSTDTQYF,TGCGCCAGCAGCTTGGGCGCTAGCGTTAGCACAGATACGCAGTATTTT
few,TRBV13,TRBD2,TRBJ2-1,CASSLFLAGYNEQFF,TGTGCCAGCAGCTTATTCCTAGCGGGGTACAATGAGCAGTTCTTC
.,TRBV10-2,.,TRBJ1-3,CASSAQSSSGNTIYF,TGCGCCAGCAGTGCACAGTCAAGCTCTGGAAACACCATATATTTT
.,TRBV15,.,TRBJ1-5,CATSRDKGGSEFQPQHF,TGTGCCACCAGCAGGGACAAAGGGGGATCGGAATTTCAGCCCCAGCATTTT
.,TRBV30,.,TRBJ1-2,CAWSVGRRSTF,TGTGCCTGGAGTGTAGGTCGCCGGAGCACCTTC
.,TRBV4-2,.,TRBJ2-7,CASSYGTQYEQYF,TGTGCCAGCAGCTACGGGACTCAATACGAGCAGTACTTC
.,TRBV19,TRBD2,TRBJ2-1,CASSSRLAGGSSYNEQFF,TGTGCCAGTAGTTCCCGACTAGCGGGGGGGAGCTCCTACAATGAGCAGTTCTTC
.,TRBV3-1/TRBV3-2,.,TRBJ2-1,CASSQGGGRGSYNEQFF,TGTGCCAGCAGCCAAGGCGGTGGGAGGGGGTCCTACAATGAGCAGTTCTTC
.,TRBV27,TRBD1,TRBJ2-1,CASSFRDRTNEQFF,TGTGCCAGCAGTTTCCGGGACAGGACGAATGAGCAGTTCTTC
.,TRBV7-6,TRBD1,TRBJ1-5,CASSKQPGTGGNQPQHF,TGTGCCAGCAGCAAACAACCCGGGACAGGGGGCAATCAGCCCCAGCATTTT
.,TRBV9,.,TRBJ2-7,CASRGRRPYEQYF,TGTGCCAGCAGAGGGAGACGACCTTACGAGCAGTACTTC
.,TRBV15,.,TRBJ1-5,CATSRGLSNQPQHF,TGTGCCACCAGCAGAGGACTCAGCAATCAGCCCCAGCATTTT
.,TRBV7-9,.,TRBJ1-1,CASSWATEAFF,TGTGCCAGCAGCTGGGCCACTGAAGCTTTCTTT
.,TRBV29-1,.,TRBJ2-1,CSGTDSSYNEQFF,TGCAGCGGCACGGACAGCTCCTACAATGAGCAGTTCTTC